This TCR beta chain derives from a study of blood T cell repertoires in COVID-19. Study background: Sample material is recorded as cDNA or gDNA derived from T cells, B-cell-depleted T cells, or PBMCs.

Assay: immunoSEQ multiplex PCR; the TCRdb copy retains only in-frame clones and omits some. The data hold approximately 300,000 clones, with 80% to 90% observed a single time. Participants came from some 26 US areas, aged roughly 18 to 90 years. The study assigned cohorts using participant-reported clinical history. Recovered Cohort 3 donors showed two negative PCRs, clearance, or symptom resolution. In germline, CDR1 is GTSNPN, CDR2 SVGIG (reference sequence). V lost 0 bases, J lost 5 bases, and 10 bases lay in between. CDR3 length equals 13 residues. Sequencing used PBMCs or T cells enriched from blood (not recorded which). The chain combines TRBV30 with TRBJ2-5; TRBD1 is a possible D gene (5 bases). The receptor comes from a woman between 18 and 29 years old who had recovered from COVID-19. In nucleotides, the CDR3 is TGTGCCTGGAGTGTAGGGGCCCGGGAGACCCAGTACTTC. It encodes CAWSVGARETQYF.